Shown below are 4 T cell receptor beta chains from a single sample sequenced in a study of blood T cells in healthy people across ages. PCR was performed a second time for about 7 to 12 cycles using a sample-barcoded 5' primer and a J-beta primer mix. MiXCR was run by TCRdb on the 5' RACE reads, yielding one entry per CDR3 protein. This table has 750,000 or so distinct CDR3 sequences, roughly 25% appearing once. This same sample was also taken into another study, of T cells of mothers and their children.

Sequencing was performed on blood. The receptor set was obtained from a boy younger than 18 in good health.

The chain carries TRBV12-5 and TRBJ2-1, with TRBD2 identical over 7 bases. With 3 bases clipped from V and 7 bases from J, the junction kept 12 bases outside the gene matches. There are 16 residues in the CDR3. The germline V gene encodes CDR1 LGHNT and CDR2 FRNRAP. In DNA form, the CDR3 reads TGTGCTAGTGGTTTAGCTACTAGCGTTGGGGGGAATGAGCAGTTCTTC. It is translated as CASGLATSVGGNEQFF. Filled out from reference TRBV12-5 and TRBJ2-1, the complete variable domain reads DARVTQTPRHKVTEMGQEVTMRCQPILGHNTVFWYRQTMMQGLELLAYFRNRAPLDDSGMPKDRFSAEMPDATLATLKIQPSEPRDSAVYFCASGLATSVGGNEQFFGPGTRLTVL.

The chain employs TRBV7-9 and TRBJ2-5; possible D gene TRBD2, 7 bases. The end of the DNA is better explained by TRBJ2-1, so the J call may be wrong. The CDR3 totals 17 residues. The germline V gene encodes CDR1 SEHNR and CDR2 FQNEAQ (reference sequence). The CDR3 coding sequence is TGTGCCAGCAGCAATTCCCCGTCAGGGGAGGGCGGAGATGAGCAGTTCTTC. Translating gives CASSNSPSGEGGDEQFF.

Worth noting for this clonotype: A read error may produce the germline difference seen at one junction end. The CDR3 spells CASSESLGSGNTEALF. The CDR3 DNA reads TGTGCCAGCAGTGAATCGCTCGGCTCGGGGAACACTGAAGCTCTCTTT. The chain combines TRBV25-1 with TRBJ1-1; D gene unclear. The CDR3 extends over 16 amino acids. Germline assignment: CDR1 MGHDK and CDR2 SYGVNS.

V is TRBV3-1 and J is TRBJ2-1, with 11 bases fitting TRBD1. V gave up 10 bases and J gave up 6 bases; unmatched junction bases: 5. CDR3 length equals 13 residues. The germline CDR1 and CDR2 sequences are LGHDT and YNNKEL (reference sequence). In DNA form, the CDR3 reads TGTGCCACCGGACAGGGGGCCGGCAATGAGCAGTTCTTC. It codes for CATGQGAGNEQFF.